This TCR beta chain is from a study of T cell changes during pregnancy in multiple sclerosis. The length of the CDR3 is 14 residues. In germline, CDR1 is MNHNS, CDR2 SASEGT. Trimming removed 5 bases from V and 4 bases from J, with 12 bases in between. The table came from immunoSEQ multiplex PCR; TCRdb's copy has only in-frame clones and leaves some out. Of 60,000 to 65,000 clones in the sample, 90% were seen once. The rearrangement joins TRBV6-1 to TRBJ1-5, with a weak D call TRBD1 (6 bases). Sample: peripheral blood, taken in the second trimester of pregnancy. The TCR comes from a female donor in good health, enrolled as a control in a pregnancy study. CDR3 sequence (DNA): TGTGCCAGCAGTCGATCAGGGGTAAATCAGCCCCAGCATTTT. Translated, it gives CASSRSGVNQPQHF.